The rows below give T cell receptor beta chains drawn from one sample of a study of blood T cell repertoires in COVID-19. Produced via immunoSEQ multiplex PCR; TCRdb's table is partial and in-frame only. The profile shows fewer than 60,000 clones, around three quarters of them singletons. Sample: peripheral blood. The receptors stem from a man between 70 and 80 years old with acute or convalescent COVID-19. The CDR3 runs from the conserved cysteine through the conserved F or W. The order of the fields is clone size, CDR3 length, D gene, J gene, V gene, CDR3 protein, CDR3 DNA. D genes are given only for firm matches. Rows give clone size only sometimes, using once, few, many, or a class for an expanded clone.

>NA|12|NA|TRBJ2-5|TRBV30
CAWSPPRETQYF
TGTGCCTGGAGTCCCCCGCGGGAGACCCAGTACTTC
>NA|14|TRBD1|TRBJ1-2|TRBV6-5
CASNRDRTNYGYTF
TGTGCCAGCAATAGGGACAGAACTAACTATGGCTACACCTTC
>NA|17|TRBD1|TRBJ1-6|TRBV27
CASSPRTGGTGGSPLHF
TGTGCCAGCAGTCCCCGGACAGGTGGGACTGGGGGATCACCCCTCCACTTT
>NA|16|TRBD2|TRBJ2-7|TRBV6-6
CASSYSRGSGRHEQYF
TGTGCCAGCAGTTACTCCCGGGGTAGCGGGAGACACGAGCAGTACTTC
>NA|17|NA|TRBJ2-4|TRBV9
CASSVGEGSFSLNIQYF
TGTGCCAGCAGCGTAGGAGAGGGCAGCTTTAGTTTAAACATTCAGTACTTC
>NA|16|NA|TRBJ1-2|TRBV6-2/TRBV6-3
CASSYRQGALRYGYTF
TGTGCCAGCAGTTACCGCCAGGGCGCGCTTAGATATGGCTACACCTTC
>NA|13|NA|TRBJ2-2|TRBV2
CASRVEDTGELFF
TGTGCCAGCAGAGTAGAGGACACCGGGGAGCTGTTTTTT
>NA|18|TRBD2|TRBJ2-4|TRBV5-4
CASTPGLGMFGAKNIQYF
TGTGCCAGCACCCCGGGACTAGGTATGTTCGGGGCCAAAAACATTCAGTACTTC
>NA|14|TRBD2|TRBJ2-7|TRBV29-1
CSVETSGGTYEQYF
TGCAGCGTTGAAACTAGCGGGGGGACCTACGAGCAGTACTTC
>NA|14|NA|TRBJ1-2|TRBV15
CATSREADNYGYTF
TGTGCCACCAGCAGAGAGGCAGATAACTATGGCTACACCTTC
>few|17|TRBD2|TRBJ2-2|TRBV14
CASSRLAGGSNTGELFF
TGTGCCAGCAGCCGTCTAGCGGGGGGTTCGAACACCGGGGAGCTGTTTTTT
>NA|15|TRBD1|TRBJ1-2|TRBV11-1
CASSPTTDRGYGYTF
TGTGCCAGCAGCCCAACAACCGACAGGGGCTATGGCTACACCTTC
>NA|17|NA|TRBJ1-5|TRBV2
CASRANPGQGGNQPQHF
TGTGCCAGCAGAGCAAATCCGGGACAAGGGGGAAATCAGCCCCAGCATTTT
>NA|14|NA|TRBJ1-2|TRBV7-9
CASSRDDSRRGYTF
TGTGCCAGTTCGCGGGACGACTCTCGAAGGGGCTACACCTTC
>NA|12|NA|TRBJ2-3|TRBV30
CAWSVLTDTQYF
TGTGCCTGGAGTGTCCTCACAGATACGCAGTATTTT
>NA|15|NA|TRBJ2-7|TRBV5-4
CASSLDYSSSYEQYF
TGTGCCAGCAGCTTAGACTACTCGAGCTCCTACGAGCAGTACTTC
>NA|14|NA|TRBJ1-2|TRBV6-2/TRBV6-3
CASSYRPGAGGYTF
TGTGCCAGCAGTTATAGACCTGGAGCGGGGGGCTACACCTTC
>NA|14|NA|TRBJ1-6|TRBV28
CASSQAGLDSPLHF
TGTGCCAGCAGTCAAGCAGGGCTCGATTCACCCCTCCACTTT
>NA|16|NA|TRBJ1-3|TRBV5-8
CASSLFGRGRGNTIYF
TGTGCCAGCAGCTTGTTCGGCAGGGGAAGGGGGAACACCATATATTTT
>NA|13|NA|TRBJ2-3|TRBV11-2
CASSLSPTDTQYF
TGTGCCAGCAGCCTAAGCCCCACAGATACGCAGTATTTT
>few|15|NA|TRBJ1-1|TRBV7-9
CASSLYPGKNTEAFF
TGTGCCAGCAGCTTATATCCAGGGAAGAACACTGAAGCTTTCTTT
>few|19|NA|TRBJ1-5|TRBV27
CASSSQDFDNGNSNQPQHF
TGTGCCAGCAGTAGTCAGGACTTTGACAACGGGAATAGCAATCAGCCCCAGCATTTT
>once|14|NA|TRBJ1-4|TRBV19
CASIGGQSNEKLFF
TGTGCCAGTATTGGCGGACAGAGTAATGAAAAACTGTTTTTT
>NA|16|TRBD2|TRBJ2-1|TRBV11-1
CASSLGSRGSYNEQFF
TGTGCCAGCAGCTTAGGAAGTCGCGGGAGCTACAATGAGCAGTTCTTC
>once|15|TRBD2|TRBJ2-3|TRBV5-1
CASSPGLAGTDTQYF
TGCGCCAGCAGCCCAGGACTAGCGGGAACAGATACGCAGTATTTT
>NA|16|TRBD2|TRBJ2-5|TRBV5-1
CASSSGLAGMEETQYF
TGCGCCAGCAGCTCGGGACTAGCGGGAATGGAAGAGACCCAGTACTTC
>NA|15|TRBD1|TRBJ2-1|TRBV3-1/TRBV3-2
CASSQDRGSYNEQFF
TGTGCCAGCAGCCAAGACAGGGGGTCTTACAATGAGCAGTTCTTC
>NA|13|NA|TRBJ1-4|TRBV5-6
CASSLGGNEKLFF
TGTGCCAGCAGCTTGGGCGGTAATGAAAAACTGTTTTTT
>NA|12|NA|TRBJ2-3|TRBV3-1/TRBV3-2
CASSPGGDTQYF
TGTGCCAGCAGCCCAGGGGGGGATACGCAGTATTTT
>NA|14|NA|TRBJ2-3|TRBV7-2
CASSTLANTDTQYF
TGTGCCAGCAGCACGCTAGCGAACACAGATACGCAGTATTTT
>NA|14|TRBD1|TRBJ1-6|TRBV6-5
CASRGGQLNSPLHF
TGTGCCAGCAGGGGGGGACAGCTTAATTCACCCCTCCACTTT
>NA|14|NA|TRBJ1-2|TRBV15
CATSRDRTIYGYTF
TGTGCCACCAGCAGAGATCGGACAATTTATGGCTACACCTTC
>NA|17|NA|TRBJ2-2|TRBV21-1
CASSTGLAGEHTGELFF
TGTGCCAGCAGCACGGGACTAGCGGGGGAGCACACCGGGGAGCTGTTTTTT
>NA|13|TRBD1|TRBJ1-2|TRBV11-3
CASSQGGNYGYTF
TGTGCCAGCAGCCAAGGGGGCAACTATGGCTACACCTTC
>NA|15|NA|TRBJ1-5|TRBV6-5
CASGRSDSYNQPQHF
TGTGCCAGCGGGCGGTCGGACAGCTACAATCAGCCCCAGCATTTT
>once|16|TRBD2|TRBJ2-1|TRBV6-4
CASSEPLAGEYNEQFF
TGTGCCAGCAGTGAGCCACTAGCGGGGGAGTACAATGAGCAGTTCTTC
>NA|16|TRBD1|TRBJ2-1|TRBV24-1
CATRRGGRGPYNEQFF
TGTGCCACCAGGCGAGGGGGCAGAGGACCCTACAATGAGCAGTTCTTC
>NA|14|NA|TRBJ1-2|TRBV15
CATSRVGPFGGYTF
TGTGCCACCAGCAGAGTTGGGCCCTTTGGTGGCTACACCTTC
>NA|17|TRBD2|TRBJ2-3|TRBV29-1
CSGSGGISGVVADTQYF
TGCAGCGGGAGCGGGGGGATTTCAGGAGTGGTGGCAGATACGCAGTATTTT
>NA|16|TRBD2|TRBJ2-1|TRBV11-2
CASSLEAGVQYHEQFF
TGTGCCAGCAGCTTAGAGGCGGGAGTCCAATACCATGAGCAGTTCTTC
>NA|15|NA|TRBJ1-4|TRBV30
CAWSSIGQRGEKLFF
TGTGCCTGGAGTTCGATCGGACAGCGGGGGGAAAAACTGTTTTTT